Sequencing of this T cell receptor (beta chain) was carried out in a study of blood T cell repertoires in COVID-19. The V gene lost 3 bases and the J gene lost 1 base, with 9 bases spanning the gap. This CDR3 has 14 amino acids. CDR1 and CDR2 (germline): KGHSH, LQKENI. As handled by the study authors: Quantification of nucleated cells was approximated via reference gene primer amplification. Libraries were prepared by immunoSEQ multiplex PCR; TCRdb keeps only in-frame clonotypes and omits some of them. V, J and clone size are those of that table, while D and trimming were read from the DNA. The sample has 350,000 to 400,000 clones; around 89% are singletons.

The chain joins TRBV18 to TRBJ1-1; the D gene is possibly TRBD1 (5 bases). Source material: peripheral blood. The TCR comes from a woman under 40 with COVID-19, enrolled during active disease. In DNA form, the CDR3 reads TGTGCCAGCTCACCCACTACAGGGAACACTGAAGCTTTCTTT. It yields the protein CASSPTTGNTEAFF.